Each of the 17 T cell receptor beta chains below was sequenced from the same sample in a study of cytomegalovirus exposure and HLA in healthy donors. The PCR had 60 Vbeta and 13 Jbeta primers. Libraries were prepared by immunoSEQ multiplex PCR; TCRdb keeps only in-frame clonotypes and omits some of them. The sample records under 250,000 clones, around 81% being singletons. The sequenced sample consisted of PBMCs. These receptor sequences come from a woman aged 60-70 years in good health and CMV-seropositive.

The rearrangement links TRBV19 to TRBJ2-2; a weak D match, TRBD1 (5 bases). The CDR3 totals 13 residues. Germline V gene sequence: CDR1 LNHDA, CDR2 SQIVND (reference sequence). The ends were cut back, 5 bases at V and 13 bases at J, with 17 bases in the middle. The DNA of the CDR3 is TGTGCCAGTAGTTACAGTAACCAGGGTTCGCTGTTTTTT. It is translated as CASSYSNQGSLFF.

There are a few counts of this clone. V is TRBV11-2 and J is TRBJ1-4; 10 nucleotides match TRBD1. The V segment lost 0 bases and the J segment 7 bases; nucleotides outside the gene matches: 2. Germline V gene data show CDR1 as SGHAT and CDR2 as FQNNGV. CDR3 size: 15 residues. The CDR3, as DNA: TGTGCCAGCAGCTTAGAGACAGGGGGCACTGAAAAACTGTTTTTT. This encodes CASSLETGGTEKLFF.

V and J are TRBV5-6 and TRBJ2-5; TRBD2 agrees at 10 bases. Trimming at V came to 2 bases and at J to 5 bases, leaving 6 bases not matched to a gene. Germline loops: CDR1 SGHDT, CDR2 YYEEEE. This CDR3 has 15 residues. The CDR3 reads CASSFTTSGRETQYF. The CDR3 region has the DNA TGTGCCAGCAGCTTCACGACTAGCGGGCGGGAGACCCAGTACTTC.

A remark on this clone: Other DNA sequences within the sample encode an identical CDR3. The CDR3 nucleotides are TGTGCCAGCAGCTTGGGGGGTACCGGGGAGCTGTTTTTT. This gives the protein CASSLGGTGELFF. The rearrangement joins TRBV7-9 to TRBJ2-2; TRBD2 is a possible D gene (6 bases). CDR1 is SEHNR, CDR2 FQNEAQ, per germline (reference sequence). V lost 3 bases and J 5 bases, leaving 7 bases between the germline ends. The CDR3 loop spans 13 amino acids.

V usage is TRBV7-9 and J usage is TRBJ1-1, with TRBD1 matching 10 bases. Trimming at V came to 2 bases and at J to 11 bases, leaving 8 bases not matched to a gene. Germline loops: CDR1 SEHNR, CDR2 FQNEAQ (reference sequence). CDR3 length: 14 residues. CDR3 loop: CASSLPQGTGDAFF. CDR3 sequence (DNA): TGTGCCAGCAGCTTACCCCAAGGGACAGGGGACGCTTTCTTT.

There are a few counts of this clone. The CDR3 sequence: CASSLDSGPYNEQFF. The CDR3 DNA is TGTGCCAGCAGCTTAGATAGCGGGCCTTACAATGAGCAGTTCTTC. V and J are TRBV7-9 and TRBJ2-1; TRBD2 aligns across 7 bases. V lost 1 base and J lost 4; bases outside the gene matches: 4. The CDR3 covers 15 residues. Germline CDR1 reads SEHNR; CDR2 reads FQNEAQ (reference sequence).

V usage is TRBV5-1 and J usage is TRBJ1-1; 9 nucleotides match TRBD1. The CDR3 totals 16 residues. Losses at the gene ends were 7 bases for V and 1 base for J; bases not matched to a gene: 11. The germline V gene has CDR1 SGHRS and CDR2 YFSETQ. The chain's CDR3 is CASFDRGSVGNTEAFF. CDR3 coding DNA: TGCGCCAGCTTCGACAGGGGGTCTGTTGGGAACACTGAAGCTTTCTTT. Complete variable domain (other parts from reference TRBV5-1 and TRBJ1-1): KAGVTQTPRYLIKTRGQQVTLSCSPISGHRSVSWYQQTPGQGLQFLFEYFSETQRNKGNFPGRFSGRQFSNSRSEMNVSTLELGDSALYLCASFDRGSVGNTEAFFGQGTRLTVV.

V usage is TRBV4-1 and J usage is TRBJ2-3; 8 positions match TRBD2. V dropped 4 bases and J dropped 1; count of bases not matched to a gene: 10. This CDR3 has 17 amino acids. Germline V gives CDR1 MGHRA, CDR2 YSYEKL. CDR3 protein: CASSREAGRVGTDTQYF. The CDR3, as DNA: TGCGCCAGCAGCCGAGAAGCCGGGAGGGTCGGCACAGATACGCAGTATTTT.

The chain employs TRBV5-4 and TRBJ1-1; no reliable D call. V dropped 2 bases and J dropped 2 bases, with 16 bases sitting between them. The V gene's germline CDR1 is SGHNT and CDR2 YYREEE (reference sequence). CDR3 length: 16 amino acids. CDR3 sequence reads: CASSFRNLGENTEAFF. In nucleotides, the CDR3 is TGTGCCAGCAGCTTTCGGAACCTAGGAGAAAACACTGAAGCTTTCTTT.

The V and J genes are TRBV12-5 and TRBJ2-4, with 7 bases aligning to TRBD2. This CDR3 comprises 14 residues. V gave up 1 base and J gave up 9 bases; unmatched junction bases: 6. CDR1 is LGHNT and CDR2 is FRNRAP in the germline V gene. The CDR3 DNA is TGTGCTAGTGGTTTGGACGGGAGGACTGGCATTCAGTACTTC. Residues: CASGLDGRTGIQYF.

This clone was found a few times. The chain uses TRBV30 and TRBJ2-5, with TRBD2 identical over 7 bases. This CDR3 contains 15 residues. V was pared by 2 bases and J by 6 bases, with 12 bases of the junction left unmatched. The germline gives CDR1 GTSNPN, CDR2 SVGIG (reference sequence). CDR3 in DNA: TGTGCCTGGAGTAAGCGGACTAGTTTCGGCAAGACCCAGTACTTC. Translating gives CAWSKRTSFGKTQYF. The full variable domain, its missing parts supplied by reference TRBV30 and TRBJ2-5, is SQTIHQWPATLVQPVGSPLSLECTVEGTSNPNLYWYRQAAGRGLQLLFYSVGIGQISSEVPQNLSASRPQDRQFILSSKKLLLSDSGFYLCAWSKRTSFGKTQYFGPGTRLLVL.

The chain is built from TRBV4-1 and TRBJ2-1, with 11 bases fitting TRBD2. CDR3 length equals 15 residues. Looked up from germline, CDR1 is MGHRA and CDR2 is YSYEKL. V dropped 4 bases and J dropped 4; count of bases not matched to a gene: 3. For the CDR3, the DNA is TGCGCCAGCAGCCTCCGACTAGCGGGATACAATGAGCAGTTCTTC. This sequence encodes CASSLRLAGYNEQFF.

This rearrangement joins TRBV19 to TRBJ1-1; D possibly corresponds to TRBD1 (5 bases). The CDR3 runs 15 residues. Germline V lookup: CDR1 LNHDA, CDR2 SQIVND (reference sequence). V gave up 1 base and J gave up 0 bases, with 9 bases separating them. CDR3 bases: TGTGCCAGTAGTATAGGGAGCAGGGTGAACACTGAAGCTTTCTTT. Translation gives CASSIGSRVNTEAFF.

In this sample, this clone turned up a few times. The genes are TRBV4-1 and TRBJ1-3; TRBD1 matches at 7 bases. Germline CDR1 is MGHRA and CDR2 is YSYEKL. The CDR3 runs 15 residues. Losses at the gene ends were 3 bases for V and 3 bases for J; bases not matched to a gene: 5. The CDR3 sequence: CASSQPTGFGNTIYF. The CDR3 nucleotides are TGCGCCAGCAGCCAGCCGACAGGGTTTGGAAACACCATATATTTT.

This chain joins TRBV4-1 and TRBJ2-4, with D possibly TRBD2 on 5 matching bases. V was pared by 1 base and J by 2 bases, with 6 bases between. This CDR3 comprises 14 residues. Germline V gene data show CDR1 as MGHRA and CDR2 as YSYEKL. The CDR3 protein is CASSQGETKNIQYF. The CDR3 DNA reads TGCGCCAGCAGCCAAGGGGAGACCAAAAACATTCAGTACTTC.

The genes are TRBV4-1 and TRBJ1-6, with D unresolved. The V gene's germline CDR1 is MGHRA and CDR2 YSYEKL. V lost 0 bases and J 10 bases, leaving 10 bases between the germline ends. The CDR3 is made up of 14 amino acids. CDR3 nucleotides: TGCGCCAGCAGCCAAGACCCCCGGGGATCACCCCTCCACTTT. This gives the protein CASSQDPRGSPLHF.

J is TRBJ1-1 and V is TRBV28; TRBD1 is a possible D gene (5 bases). Germline V gene sequence: CDR1 MDHEN, CDR2 SYDVKM. V was trimmed by 3 bases and J by 0 bases, leaving 8 bases between them. The CDR3 is made up of 14 amino acids. For the CDR3, the DNA is TGTGCCAGCAGTTTGGAGGGGATGAACACTGAAGCTTTCTTT. Its translation: CASSLEGMNTEAFF.